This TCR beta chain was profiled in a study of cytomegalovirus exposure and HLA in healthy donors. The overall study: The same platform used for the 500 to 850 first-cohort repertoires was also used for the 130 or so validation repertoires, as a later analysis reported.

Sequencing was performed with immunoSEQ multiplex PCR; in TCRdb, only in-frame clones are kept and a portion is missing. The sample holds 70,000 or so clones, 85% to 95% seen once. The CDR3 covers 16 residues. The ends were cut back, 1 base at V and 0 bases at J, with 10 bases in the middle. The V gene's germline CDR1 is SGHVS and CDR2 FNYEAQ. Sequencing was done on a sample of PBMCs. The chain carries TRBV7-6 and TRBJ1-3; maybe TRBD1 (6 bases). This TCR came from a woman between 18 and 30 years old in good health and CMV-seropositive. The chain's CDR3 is CASSLDYRASGNTIYF. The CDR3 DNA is TGTGCCAGCAGCTTAGATTACAGGGCCTCTGGAAACACCATATATTTT.